This TCR beta chain originates from a study of T cells in Graves' hyperthyroidism and ophthalmopathy (dated by TCRdb to between 2017 and 2020). About the full investigation: Peripheral blood samples were taken at initial diagnosis, before any treatment was given. To identify TCR V-J signatures that set the groups apart, the researchers used a discovery cohort of about a hundred patients, made up of 40 to 45 with Graves' ophthalmopathy and 57 with stable Graves' hyperthyroidism. Prospective prediction of ophthalmopathy was tested in an independent validation cohort of about 19 hyperthyroidism patients and around 16 patients who later progressed to ophthalmopathy. The 90 to 100 discovery patients were randomly divided into training and test sets at a 7:3 ratio. Thyroid tissue and blood T-cell repertoires from six Graves' hyperthyroidism patients were also compared in the study. After blood sampling, hyperthyroidism patients were treated with methimazole at a starting dose of 30 mg daily, and ophthalmopathy patients were treated with high-dose intravenous methylprednisolone. TCR Vbeta CDR3 sequencing of 135 peripheral blood samples (more than 40 ophthalmopathy, about 75 hyperthyroidism and roughly 17 progressor patients) is reported in the paper. The study at large found these results: No statistical method was used to set the sample size in advance, and investigators knew the group allocation. Blood samples also contained most of the expanded thyroid clonotypes (frequency above 0.001), which suggests that blood repertoires may reflect thyroid immune responses. In validation, the model predicted progression to ophthalmopathy a median of approximately 6.3 months before onset, with roughly 70% sensitivity and roughly 79% specificity. In cross-validation, a model built on a 13 V-J signature told ophthalmopathy apart from stable hyperthyroidism with just under 90% sensitivity and around 83% specificity, and in testing the same model reached 80%/75%.

TCR beta CDR3 regions were amplified from RNA transcripts. A first-round RT-PCR of the TCR CDR3 used the HTBI primer set with the Qiagen OneStep RT-PCR kit. Libraries were constructed in a second round of multiplex PCR, after which size selection and purification were performed. Paired-end sequencing of the libraries was performed with 100 bp reads on an Illumina HiSeq2000. Per the source publication's procedure: SOAPnuke was used to process the raw data, removing reads that contained adapters or uncalled bases, had a mean Phred below 15, or lacked an exact match to the constant primer or identifier. COPE v1.2.5 was used to merge high-quality paired reads, and clonotypes were defined as unique nucleotide sequences. MiTCR v1.1 was used to align the clonotypes against IMGT TRBV, TRBD and TRBJ reference segments. The analysis was restricted to V-J combinations with a frequency above 0.0001, which together covered 99% to 99.2% of the repertoires. A TCS score was defined as the ratio between F50 (clonal expansion) and ExV (chaos), using BLOSUM62-based TCRdist between CDR3 peptides within each V-J. Welch's t-statistics and random forest reduced roughly 530 V-J features to around 14, which were used in a naive Bayes classifier (R e1071). Thyroid-blood repertoire similarity was quantified with the Morisita-Horn index. In-frame beta chains were kept once TCRdb had trimmed the public reads at Q25 with fastp and called clones with MiXCR. Every entry covers one CDR3 protein and lists the most common genes and DNA from its rows. TCRdb, rather than the study authors, made the V and J calls. Counted in this sample were approximately 600,000 distinct CDR3 sequences; roughly 14% of them appeared once. The ten largest clonotypes hold 4.3% of the sample.

The CDR3 numbers 15 residues from cysteine through phenylalanine. Only the CDR3 portion is preserved as DNA: 45 bases, with reading frame beginning at the first base. From V the trimming removes 2 bases and from J it removes 0 bases, while the gene matches leave 4 bases of the junction unaccounted for. CDR1 MGHRA and CDR2 YSYEKL were looked up in the germline V gene. Ophthalmopathy patients had moderately to severely active disease, with a Clinical Activity Score of 3 or more, a NOSPECS grade of 4 or more, and a disease duration of less than 3 months. Exclusion was applied to patients with uncontrolled infections, other autoimmune diseases, pregnancy or lactation. Clinical symptoms, serum thyroxine and TRAb, thyroid ultrasound, and orbital computed tomography formed the basis for the diagnoses. PBMCs were separated from approximately 10 ml of fresh peripheral blood using Ficoll-Paque density gradient centrifugation. Total RNA was extracted with Trizol reagent, and quality was checked on an Agilent 2100 Bioanalyzer.

On this clonotype: What antigen it recognizes has not been identified. Per-nucleotide qualities are absent, and no much larger clonotype sits a single base away.

This chain joins TRBV4-1 to TRBJ2-7; 7 bases in the junction line up with TRBD1. The clonotype comes from a middle-aged woman with Graves' ophthalmopathy. The sequencing sample was made of blood. The CDR3: CASSQSRDSSYEQYF. The nucleotide sequence reads TGCGCCAGCAGCCAATCCCGGGACAGCTCCTACGAGCAGTACTTC.